Sequencing of this TCR beta chain was carried out in a study of human T cells and chemical hapten exposure. About the research overall: Patch testing was performed with 0.01% DPC on the upper back, with reading at 6 days.

In the library, unique molecular identifiers were attached to individual cDNA molecules. TCRdb re-called the RACE reads through MiXCR, storing one row per CDR3 protein. The repertoire holds just over 350,000 distinct CDR3 sequences, about 6% seen once, with about 5.6% in the top ten. Time point specified: patch test 2, 6 weeks after DPC sensitization. Treatment indicated: therapeutic diphenylcyclopropenone sensitization with weekly scalp DPC. This clonotype was counted ten times or more. Its target is not known. General study points: The number of TCRs above 1 in 1000 frequency did not change after DPC sensitization.

Sample: whole blood, taken in connection with sensitization to the hapten diphenylcyclopropenone (DPC). The clonotype was recovered from a woman aged 18-30 years with alopecia areata. Some clones in this sample may be carry-over from other donors' samples.

In nucleotides, the CDR3 is TGTGCTAGTGGCCCGTCGAATCAGCCCCAGCATTTT. It codes for CASGPSNQPQHF. The chain combines TRBV12-5 with TRBJ1-5; no clear D gene. CDR1 is LGHNT, CDR2 FRNRAP, per germline. V lost 6 bases and J 4 bases, leaving 7 bases between the germline ends. This CDR3 is built from 12 residues.